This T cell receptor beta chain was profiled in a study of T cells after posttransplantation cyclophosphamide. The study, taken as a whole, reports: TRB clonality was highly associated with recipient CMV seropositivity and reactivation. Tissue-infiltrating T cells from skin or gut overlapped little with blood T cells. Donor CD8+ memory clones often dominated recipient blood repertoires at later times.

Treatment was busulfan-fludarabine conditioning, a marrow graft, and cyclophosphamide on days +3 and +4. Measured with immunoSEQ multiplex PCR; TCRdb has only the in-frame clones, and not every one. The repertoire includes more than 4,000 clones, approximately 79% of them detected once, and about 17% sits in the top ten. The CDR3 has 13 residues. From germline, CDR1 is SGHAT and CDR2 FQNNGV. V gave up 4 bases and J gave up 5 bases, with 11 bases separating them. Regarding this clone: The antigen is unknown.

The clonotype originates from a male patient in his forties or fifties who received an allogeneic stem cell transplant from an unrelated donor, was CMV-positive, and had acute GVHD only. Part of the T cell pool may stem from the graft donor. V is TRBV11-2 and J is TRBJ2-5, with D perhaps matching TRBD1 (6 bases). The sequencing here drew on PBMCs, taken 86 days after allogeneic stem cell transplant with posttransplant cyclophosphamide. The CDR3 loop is CASSSQGYETQYF. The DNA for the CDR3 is TGTGCCAGCAGCTCCCAGGGGTATGAGACCCAGTACTTC.